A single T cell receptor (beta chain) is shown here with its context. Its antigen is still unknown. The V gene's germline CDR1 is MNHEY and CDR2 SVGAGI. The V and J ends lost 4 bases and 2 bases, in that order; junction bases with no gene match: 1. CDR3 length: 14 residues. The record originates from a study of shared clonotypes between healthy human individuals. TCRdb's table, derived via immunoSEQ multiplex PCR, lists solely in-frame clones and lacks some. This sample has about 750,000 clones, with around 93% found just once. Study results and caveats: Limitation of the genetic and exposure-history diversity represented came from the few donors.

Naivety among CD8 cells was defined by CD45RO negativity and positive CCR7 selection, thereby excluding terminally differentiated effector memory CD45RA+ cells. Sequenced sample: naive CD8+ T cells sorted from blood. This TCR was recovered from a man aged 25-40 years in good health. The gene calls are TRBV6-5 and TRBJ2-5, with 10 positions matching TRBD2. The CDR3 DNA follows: TGTGCCAGCAGTTGGACTAGCGGACAAGAGACCCAGTACTTC. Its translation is CASSWTSGQETQYF.